The source of this T cell receptor beta chain is a study of shared clonotypes between healthy human individuals. Adult donors, all healthy and HIV-negative, had no recent acute infections or vaccinations. A note on this clone: A read error may produce the germline difference seen at one junction end.

The length of the CDR3 is 17 residues. Germline V CDR1 and CDR2: MNHNS, SASEGT. Sequencing used immunoSEQ multiplex PCR; TCRdb keeps in-frame clones, though not all of them. This table has roughly 1.5 million clones, around 98% appearing once. This rearrangement joins TRBV6-1 to TRBJ2-1; 14 positions match TRBD2. This clonotype was obtained from a man younger than 45 in good health. The sample taken for sequencing was naive CD4+ T cells sorted from blood. Indicated subset: CD45RA+ positively selected. The CDR3 region has the DNA TGTGCCAGCAGAGAAGGGACTAGCGGGAGAAACAACAATGAGCAGTTCTTC. It translates to CASREGTSGRNNNEQFF.